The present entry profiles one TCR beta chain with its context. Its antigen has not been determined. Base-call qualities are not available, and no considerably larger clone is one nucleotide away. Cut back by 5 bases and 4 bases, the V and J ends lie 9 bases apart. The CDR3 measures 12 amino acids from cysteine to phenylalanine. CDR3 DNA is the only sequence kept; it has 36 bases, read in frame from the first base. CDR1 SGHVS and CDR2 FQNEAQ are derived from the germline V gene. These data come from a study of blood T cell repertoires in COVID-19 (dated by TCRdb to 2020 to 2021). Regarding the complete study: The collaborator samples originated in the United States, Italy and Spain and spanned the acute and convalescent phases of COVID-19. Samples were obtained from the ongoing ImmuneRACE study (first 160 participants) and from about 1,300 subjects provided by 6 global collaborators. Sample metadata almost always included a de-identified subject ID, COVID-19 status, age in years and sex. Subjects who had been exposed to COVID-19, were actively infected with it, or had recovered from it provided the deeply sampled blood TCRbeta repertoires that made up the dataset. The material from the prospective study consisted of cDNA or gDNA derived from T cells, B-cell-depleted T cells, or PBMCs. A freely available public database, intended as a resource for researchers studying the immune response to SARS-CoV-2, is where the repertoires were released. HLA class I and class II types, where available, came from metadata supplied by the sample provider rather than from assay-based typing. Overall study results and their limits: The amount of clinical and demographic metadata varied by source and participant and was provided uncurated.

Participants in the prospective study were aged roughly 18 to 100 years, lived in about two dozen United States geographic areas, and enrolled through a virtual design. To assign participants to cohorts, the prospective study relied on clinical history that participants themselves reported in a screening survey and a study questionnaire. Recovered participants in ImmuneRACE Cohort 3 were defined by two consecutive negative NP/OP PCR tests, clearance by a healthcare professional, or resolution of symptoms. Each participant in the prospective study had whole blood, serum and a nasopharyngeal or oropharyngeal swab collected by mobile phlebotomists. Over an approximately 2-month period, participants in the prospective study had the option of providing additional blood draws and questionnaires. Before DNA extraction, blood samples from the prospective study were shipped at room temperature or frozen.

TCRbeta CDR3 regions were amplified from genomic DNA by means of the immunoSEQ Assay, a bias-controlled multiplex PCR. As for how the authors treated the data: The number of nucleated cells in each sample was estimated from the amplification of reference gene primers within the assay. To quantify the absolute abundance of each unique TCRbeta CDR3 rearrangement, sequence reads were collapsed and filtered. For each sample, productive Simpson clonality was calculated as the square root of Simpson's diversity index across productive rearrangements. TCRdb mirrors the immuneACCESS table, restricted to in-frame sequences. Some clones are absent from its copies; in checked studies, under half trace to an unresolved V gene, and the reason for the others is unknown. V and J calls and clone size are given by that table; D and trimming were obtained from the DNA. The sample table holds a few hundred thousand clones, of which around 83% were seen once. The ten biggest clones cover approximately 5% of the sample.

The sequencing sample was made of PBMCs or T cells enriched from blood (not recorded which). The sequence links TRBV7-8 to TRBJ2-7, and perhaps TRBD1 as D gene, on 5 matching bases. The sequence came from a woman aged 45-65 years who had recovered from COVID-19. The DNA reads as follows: TGTGCCAGCAGCCTACAGGCGTACGAGCAGTACTTC. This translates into CASSLQAYEQYF.